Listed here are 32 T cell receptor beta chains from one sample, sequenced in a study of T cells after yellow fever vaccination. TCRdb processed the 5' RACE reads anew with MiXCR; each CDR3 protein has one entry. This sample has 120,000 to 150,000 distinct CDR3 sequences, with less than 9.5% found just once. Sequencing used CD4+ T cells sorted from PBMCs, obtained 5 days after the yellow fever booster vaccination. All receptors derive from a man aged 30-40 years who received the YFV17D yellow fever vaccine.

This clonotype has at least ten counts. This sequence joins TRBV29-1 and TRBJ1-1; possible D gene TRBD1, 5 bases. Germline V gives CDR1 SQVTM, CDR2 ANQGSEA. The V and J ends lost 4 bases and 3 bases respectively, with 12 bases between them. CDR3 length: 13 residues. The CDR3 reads CSVAGDGYTEAFF. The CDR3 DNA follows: TGCAGCGTTGCCGGGGACGGGTACACTGAAGCTTTCTTT.

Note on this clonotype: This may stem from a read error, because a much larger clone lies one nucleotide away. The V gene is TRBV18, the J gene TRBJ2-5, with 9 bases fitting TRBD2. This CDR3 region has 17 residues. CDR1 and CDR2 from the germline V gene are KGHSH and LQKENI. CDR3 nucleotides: TGTGCCAGCTCACCGGTTACAGCGGGAGGCCCCCAAGAGATCCAGTACTTC. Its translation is CASSPVTAGGPQEIQYF.

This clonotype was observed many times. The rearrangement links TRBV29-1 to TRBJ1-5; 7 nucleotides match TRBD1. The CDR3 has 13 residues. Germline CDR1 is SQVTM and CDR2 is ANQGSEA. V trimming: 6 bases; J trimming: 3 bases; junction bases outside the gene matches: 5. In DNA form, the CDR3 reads TGCAGCGTCGCGGACAGGAACAATCAGCCCCAGCATTTT. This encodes CSVADRNNQPQHF.

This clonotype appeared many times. CDR3 in DNA: TGTGCCAGTAGTTCCCCCCGGGACAGGGGCCTCTACGAGCAGTACTTC. Encoded protein: CASSSPRDRGLYEQYF. The rearrangement uses TRBV19 and TRBJ2-7, with 10 bases aligning to TRBD1. V trimming: 5 bases; J trimming: 3 bases; junction bases outside the gene matches: 10. The CDR3 sequence is 16 residues long. CDR1 and CDR2 (germline): LNHDA, SQIVND (reference sequence).

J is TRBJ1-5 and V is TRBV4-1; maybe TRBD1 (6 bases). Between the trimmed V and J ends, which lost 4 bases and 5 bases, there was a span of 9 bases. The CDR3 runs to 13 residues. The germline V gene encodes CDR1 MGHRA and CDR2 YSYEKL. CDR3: CASSRRTDQPQHF. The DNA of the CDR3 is TGCGCCAGCAGCCGAAGGACAGATCAGCCCCAGCATTTT.

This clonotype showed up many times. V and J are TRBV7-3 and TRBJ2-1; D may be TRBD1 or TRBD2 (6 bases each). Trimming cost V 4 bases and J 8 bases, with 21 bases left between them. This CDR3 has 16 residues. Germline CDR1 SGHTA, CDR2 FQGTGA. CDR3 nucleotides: TGTGCCAGCAGCTACCTAGGGGGAGGTGGGTTCGATGAGCAGTTCTTC. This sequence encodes CASSYLGGGGFDEQFF.

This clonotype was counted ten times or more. The CDR3 spells CAISVGTGAYEQYF. In nucleotides, the CDR3 is TGTGCCATCAGTGTAGGGACAGGGGCCTACGAGCAGTACTTC. The chain links TRBV10-3 to TRBJ2-7, with 10 nucleotides matching TRBD1. Germline lookup yields CDR1 ENHRY and CDR2 SYGVKD. The CDR3 contains 14 residues. V dropped 4 bases and J dropped 2; count of bases not matched to a gene: 2.

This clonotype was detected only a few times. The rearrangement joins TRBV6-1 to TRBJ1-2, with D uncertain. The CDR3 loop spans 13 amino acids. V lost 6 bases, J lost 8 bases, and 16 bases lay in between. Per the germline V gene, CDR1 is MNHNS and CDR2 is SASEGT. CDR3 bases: TGTGCCAGCAGCGACCCCCGGATTCGAGGCTACACCTTC. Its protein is CASSDPRIRGYTF.

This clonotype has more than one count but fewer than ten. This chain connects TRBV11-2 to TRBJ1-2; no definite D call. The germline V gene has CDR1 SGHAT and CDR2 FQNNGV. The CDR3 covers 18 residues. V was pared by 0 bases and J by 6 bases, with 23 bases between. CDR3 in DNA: TGTGCCAGCAGCTTAGAAGAAGGTTGGCGGGCTTTCGTGGATGGCTACACCTTC. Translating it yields CASSLEEGWRAFVDGYTF.

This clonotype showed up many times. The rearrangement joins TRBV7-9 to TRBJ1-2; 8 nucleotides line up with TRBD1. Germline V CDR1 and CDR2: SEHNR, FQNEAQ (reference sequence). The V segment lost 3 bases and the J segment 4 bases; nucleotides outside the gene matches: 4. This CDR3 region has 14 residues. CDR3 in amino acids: CASSFGQGLYGYTF. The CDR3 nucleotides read TGTGCCAGCAGCTTCGGACAGGGTCTCTATGGCTACACCTTC.

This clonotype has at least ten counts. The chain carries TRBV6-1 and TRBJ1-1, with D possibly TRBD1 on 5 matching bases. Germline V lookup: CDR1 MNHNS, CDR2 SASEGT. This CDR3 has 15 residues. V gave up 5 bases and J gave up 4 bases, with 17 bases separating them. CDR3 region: CASSRRGTAGTEAFF. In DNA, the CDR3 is TGTGCCAGCAGTAGACGGGGGACCGCGGGCACTGAAGCTTTCTTT.

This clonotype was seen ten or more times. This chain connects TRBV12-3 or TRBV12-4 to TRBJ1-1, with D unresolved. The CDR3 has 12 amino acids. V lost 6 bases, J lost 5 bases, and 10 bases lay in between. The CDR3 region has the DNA TGTGCCAGCAGAAGTACATGGACTGAAGCTTTCTTT. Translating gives CASRSTWTEAFF.

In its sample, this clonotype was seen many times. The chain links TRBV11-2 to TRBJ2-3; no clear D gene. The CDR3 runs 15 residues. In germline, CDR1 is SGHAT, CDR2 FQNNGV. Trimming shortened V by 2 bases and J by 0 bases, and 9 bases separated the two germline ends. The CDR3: CASSLLPASTDTQYF. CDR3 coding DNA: TGTGCCAGCAGCTTACTCCCGGCCAGCACAGATACGCAGTATTTT.

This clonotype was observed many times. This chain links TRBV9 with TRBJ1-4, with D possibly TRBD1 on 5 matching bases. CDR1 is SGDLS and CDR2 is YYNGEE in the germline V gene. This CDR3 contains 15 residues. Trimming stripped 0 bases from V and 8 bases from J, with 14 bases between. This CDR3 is CASSVGGREGEKLFF. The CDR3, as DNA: TGTGCCAGCAGCGTAGGGGGCAGGGAAGGGGAAAAACTGTTTTTT.

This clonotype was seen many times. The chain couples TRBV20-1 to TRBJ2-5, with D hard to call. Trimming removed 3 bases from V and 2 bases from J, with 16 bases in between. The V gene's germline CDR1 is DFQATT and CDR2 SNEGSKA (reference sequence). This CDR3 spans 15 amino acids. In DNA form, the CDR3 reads TGCAGTGCTAGTCCCTCCCTAGGGCCTCAAGAGACCCAGTACTTC. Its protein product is CSASPSLGPQETQYF.

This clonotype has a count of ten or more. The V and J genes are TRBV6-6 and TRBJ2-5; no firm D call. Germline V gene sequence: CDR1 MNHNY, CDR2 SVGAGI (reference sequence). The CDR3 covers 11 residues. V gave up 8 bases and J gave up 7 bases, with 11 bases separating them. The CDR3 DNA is TGTGCCAGCGCCGCATCCGGGACCCAGTACTTC. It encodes CASAASGTQYF.

CDR3 DNA: TGCAGTGCTAGAGATCCGAGACAGGGATACTCCTACGAGCAGTACTTC. Translation gives CSARDPRQGYSYEQYF. This sequence joins TRBV20-1 and TRBJ2-7, with 7 bases identical to TRBD1. Trimming at V came to 0 bases and at J to 0 bases, leaving 8 bases not matched to a gene. Germline V gene lookup returns CDR1 DFQATT and CDR2 SNEGSKA (reference sequence). The CDR3 sequence is 16 residues long.

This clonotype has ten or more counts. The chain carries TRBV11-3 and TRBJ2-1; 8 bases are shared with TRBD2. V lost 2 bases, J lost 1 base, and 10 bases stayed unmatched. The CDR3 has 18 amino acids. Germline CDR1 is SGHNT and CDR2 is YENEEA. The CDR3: CASSLIGAGGLSYNEQFF. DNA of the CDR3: TGTGCCAGCAGCTTAATAGGGGCGGGAGGATTGTCCTACAATGAGCAGTTCTTC.

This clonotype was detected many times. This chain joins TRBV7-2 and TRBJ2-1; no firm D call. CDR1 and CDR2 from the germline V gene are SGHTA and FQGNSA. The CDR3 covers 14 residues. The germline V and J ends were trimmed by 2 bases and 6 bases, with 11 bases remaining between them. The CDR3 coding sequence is TGTGCCAGCAGCTTATCCCCTGGCCCCAATGAGCAGTTCTTC. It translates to CASSLSPGPNEQFF.

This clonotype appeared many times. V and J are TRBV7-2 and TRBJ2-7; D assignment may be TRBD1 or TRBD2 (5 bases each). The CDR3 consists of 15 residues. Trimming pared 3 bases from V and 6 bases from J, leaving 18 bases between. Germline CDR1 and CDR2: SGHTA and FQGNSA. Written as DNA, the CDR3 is TGTGCCAGCAGCTTTGGGGGAGACGGGTCAGGCGAGCAGTACTTC. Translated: CASSFGGDGSGEQYF. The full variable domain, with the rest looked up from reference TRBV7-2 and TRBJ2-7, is GAGVSQSPSNKVTEKGKDVELRCDPISGHTALYWYRQSLGQGLEFLIYFQGNSAPDKSGLPSDRFSAERTGGSVSTLTIQRTQQEDSAVYLCASSFGGDGSGEQYFGPGTRLTVT.

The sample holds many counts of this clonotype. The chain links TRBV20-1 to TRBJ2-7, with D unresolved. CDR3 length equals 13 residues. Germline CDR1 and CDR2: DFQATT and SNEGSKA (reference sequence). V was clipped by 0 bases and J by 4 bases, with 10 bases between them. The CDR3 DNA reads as TGCAGTGCTAGAGAAAGCGTCGGTTACGAGCAGTACTTC. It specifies CSARESVGYEQYF.

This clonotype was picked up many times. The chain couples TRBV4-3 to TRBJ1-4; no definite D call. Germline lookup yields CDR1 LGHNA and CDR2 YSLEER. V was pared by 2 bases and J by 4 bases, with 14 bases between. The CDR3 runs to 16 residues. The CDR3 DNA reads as TGCGCCAGCAGCCAATCGGGCCACGGAAATAATGAAAAACTGTTTTTT. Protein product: CASSQSGHGNNEKLFF.

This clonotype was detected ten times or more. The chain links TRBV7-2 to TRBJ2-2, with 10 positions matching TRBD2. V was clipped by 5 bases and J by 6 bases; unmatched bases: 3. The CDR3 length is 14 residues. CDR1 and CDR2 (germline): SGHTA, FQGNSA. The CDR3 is CASSPSGRAGELFF. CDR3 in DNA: TGTGCCAGCAGCCCGAGCGGGAGGGCCGGGGAGCTGTTTTTT.

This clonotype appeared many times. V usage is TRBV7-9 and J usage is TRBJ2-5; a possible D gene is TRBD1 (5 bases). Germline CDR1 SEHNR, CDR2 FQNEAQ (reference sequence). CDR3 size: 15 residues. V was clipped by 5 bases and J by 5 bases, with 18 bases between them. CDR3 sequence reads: CASSPVAGLGETQYF. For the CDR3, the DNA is TGTGCCAGCAGCCCAGTCGCAGGGCTTGGGGAGACCCAGTACTTC.

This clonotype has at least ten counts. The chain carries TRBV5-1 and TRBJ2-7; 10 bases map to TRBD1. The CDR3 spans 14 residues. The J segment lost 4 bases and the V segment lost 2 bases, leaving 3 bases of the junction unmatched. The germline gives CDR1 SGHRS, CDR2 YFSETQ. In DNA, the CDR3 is TGCGCCAGCAGCTTAGGACAGGGGGGGTACGAGCAGTACTTC. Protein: CASSLGQGGYEQYF.

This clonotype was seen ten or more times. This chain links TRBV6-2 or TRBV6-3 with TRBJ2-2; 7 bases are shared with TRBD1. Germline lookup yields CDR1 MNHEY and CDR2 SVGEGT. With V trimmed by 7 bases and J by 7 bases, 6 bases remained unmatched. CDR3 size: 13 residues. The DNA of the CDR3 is TGTGCCAGCAAGAGGGGGCGCATCGGGGAGCTGTTTTTT. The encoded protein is CASKRGRIGELFF.

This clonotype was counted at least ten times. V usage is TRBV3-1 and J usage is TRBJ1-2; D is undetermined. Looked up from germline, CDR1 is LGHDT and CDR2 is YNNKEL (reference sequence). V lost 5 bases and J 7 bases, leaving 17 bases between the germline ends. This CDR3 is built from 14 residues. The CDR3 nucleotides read TGTGCCAGCAGCTCCCTCTCCCCGACGGCTGGCTACACCTTC. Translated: CASSSLSPTAGYTF.

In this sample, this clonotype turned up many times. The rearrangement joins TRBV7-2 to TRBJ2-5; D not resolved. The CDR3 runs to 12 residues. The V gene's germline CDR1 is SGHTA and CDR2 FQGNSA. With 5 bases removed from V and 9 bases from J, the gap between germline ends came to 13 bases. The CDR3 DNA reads TGTGCCAGCAGCCACCCCCCGGCTCCCCAGTACTTC. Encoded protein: CASSHPPAPQYF.

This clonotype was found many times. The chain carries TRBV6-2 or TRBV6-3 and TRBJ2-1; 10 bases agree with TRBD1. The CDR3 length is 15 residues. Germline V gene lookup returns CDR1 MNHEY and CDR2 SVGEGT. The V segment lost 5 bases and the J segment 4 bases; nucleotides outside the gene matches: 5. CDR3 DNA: TGTGCCAGCAGTGCCAGGACAGGGGGATACAATGAGCAGTTCTTC. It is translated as CASSARTGGYNEQFF.

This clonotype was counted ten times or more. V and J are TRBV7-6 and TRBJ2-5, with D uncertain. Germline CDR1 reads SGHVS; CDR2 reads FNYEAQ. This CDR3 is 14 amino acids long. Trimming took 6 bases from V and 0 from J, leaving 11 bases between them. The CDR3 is CASRLSQNQETQYF. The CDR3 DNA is TGTGCCAGCAGGCTATCACAGAACCAAGAGACCCAGTACTTC.

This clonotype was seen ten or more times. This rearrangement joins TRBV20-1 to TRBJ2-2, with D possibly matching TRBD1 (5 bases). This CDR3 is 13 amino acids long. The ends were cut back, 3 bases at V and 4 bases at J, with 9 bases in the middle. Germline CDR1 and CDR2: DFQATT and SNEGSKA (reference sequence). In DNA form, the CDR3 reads TGCAGTGCTAGCCTACAGGTCACCGGGGAGCTGTTTTTT. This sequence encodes CSASLQVTGELFF.

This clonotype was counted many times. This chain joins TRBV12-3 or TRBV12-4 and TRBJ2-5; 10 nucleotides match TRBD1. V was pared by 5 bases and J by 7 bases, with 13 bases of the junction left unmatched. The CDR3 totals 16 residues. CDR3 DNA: TGTGCCAGCAGTCAGGGGACAGGGGAAATCCTAGGGACCCAGTACTTC. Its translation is CASSQGTGEILGTQYF.